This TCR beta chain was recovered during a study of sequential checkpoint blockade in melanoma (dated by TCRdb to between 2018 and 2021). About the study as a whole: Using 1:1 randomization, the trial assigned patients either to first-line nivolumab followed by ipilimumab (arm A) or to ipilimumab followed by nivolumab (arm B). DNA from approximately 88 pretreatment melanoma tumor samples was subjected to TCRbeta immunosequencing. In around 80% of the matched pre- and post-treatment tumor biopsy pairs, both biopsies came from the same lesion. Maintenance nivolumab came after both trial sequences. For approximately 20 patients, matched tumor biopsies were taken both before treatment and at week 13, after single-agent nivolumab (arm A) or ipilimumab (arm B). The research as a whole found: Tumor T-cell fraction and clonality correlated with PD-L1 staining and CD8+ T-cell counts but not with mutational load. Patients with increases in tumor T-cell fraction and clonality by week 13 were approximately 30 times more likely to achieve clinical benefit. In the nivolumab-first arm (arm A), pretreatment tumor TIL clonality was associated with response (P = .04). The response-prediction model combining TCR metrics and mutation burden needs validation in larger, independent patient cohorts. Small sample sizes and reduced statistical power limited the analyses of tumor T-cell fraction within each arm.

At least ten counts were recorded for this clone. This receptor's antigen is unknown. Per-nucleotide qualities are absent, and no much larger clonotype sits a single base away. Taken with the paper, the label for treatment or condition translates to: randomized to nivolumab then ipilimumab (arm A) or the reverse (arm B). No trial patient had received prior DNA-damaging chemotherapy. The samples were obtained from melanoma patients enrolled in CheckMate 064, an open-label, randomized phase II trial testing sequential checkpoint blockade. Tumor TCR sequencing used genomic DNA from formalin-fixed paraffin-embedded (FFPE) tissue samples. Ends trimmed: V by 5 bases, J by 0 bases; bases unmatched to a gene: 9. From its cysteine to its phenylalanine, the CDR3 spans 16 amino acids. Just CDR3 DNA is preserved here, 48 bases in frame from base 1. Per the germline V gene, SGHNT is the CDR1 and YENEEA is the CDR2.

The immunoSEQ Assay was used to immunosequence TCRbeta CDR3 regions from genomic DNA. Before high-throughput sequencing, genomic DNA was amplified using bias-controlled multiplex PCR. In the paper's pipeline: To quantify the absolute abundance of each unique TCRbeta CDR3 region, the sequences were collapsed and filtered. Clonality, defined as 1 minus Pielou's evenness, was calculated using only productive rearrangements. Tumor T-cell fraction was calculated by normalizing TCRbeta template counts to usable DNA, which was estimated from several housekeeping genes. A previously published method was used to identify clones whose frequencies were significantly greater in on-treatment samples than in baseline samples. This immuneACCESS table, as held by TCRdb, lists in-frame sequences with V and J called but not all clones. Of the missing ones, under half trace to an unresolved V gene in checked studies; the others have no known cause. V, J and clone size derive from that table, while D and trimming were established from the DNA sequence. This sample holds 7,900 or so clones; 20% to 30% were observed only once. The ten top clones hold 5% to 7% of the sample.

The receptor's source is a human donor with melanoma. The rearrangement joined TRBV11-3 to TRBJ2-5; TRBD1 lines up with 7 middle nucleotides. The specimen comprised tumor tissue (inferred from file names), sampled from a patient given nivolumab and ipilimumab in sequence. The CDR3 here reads CASSVGTEPYQETQYF. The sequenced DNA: TGTGCCAGCAGCGTAGGGACAGAACCCTACCAAGAGACCCAGTACTTC. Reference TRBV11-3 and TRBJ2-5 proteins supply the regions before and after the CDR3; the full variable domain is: EAGVVQSPRYKIIEKKQPVAFWCNPISGHNTLYWYLQNLGQGPELLIRYENEEAVDDSQLPKDRFSAERLKGVDSTLKIQPAELGDSAVYLCASSVGTEPYQETQYFGPGTRLLVL.